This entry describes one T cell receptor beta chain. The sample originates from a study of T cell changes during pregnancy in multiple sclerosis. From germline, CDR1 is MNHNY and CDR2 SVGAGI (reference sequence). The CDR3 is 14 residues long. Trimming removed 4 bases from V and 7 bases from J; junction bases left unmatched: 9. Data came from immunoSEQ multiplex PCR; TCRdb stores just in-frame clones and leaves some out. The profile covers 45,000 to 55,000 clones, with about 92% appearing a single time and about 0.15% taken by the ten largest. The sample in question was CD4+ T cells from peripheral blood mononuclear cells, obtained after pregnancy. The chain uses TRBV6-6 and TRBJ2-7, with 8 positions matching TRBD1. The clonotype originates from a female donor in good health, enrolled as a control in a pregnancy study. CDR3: CASSSGTGLGEQYF. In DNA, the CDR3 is TGTGCCAGCAGTTCCGGGACAGGATTGGGTGAGCAGTACTTC.